Detailed here is one T cell receptor beta chain. The antigen it binds to is not known. No base-level quality is on record; no much larger clone is a single base apart. Graves' hyperthyroidism was defined as stable when no progression to ophthalmopathy occurred over 18 months of follow-up. The hyperthyroidism patients were between 18 and 65 years old and newly diagnosed, with a disease duration of less than 2 months. Patients with uncontrolled infections, other autoimmune diseases, pregnancy or lactation were excluded. Clinical symptoms, serum thyroxine and TRAb, thyroid ultrasound, and orbital computed tomography formed the basis for the diagnoses. Ficoll-Paque density gradient centrifugation was used to isolate PBMCs from around 10 ml of fresh peripheral blood. Total RNA was extracted using Trizol reagent, and RNA quality was assessed on an Agilent 2100 Bioanalyzer. The TCR beta CDR3 regions were amplified from RNA transcripts. For the first round of RT-PCR on the TCR CDR3, the HTBI primer set was used together with the Qiagen OneStep RT-PCR kit. The libraries were constructed in a second round of multiplex PCR and then size-selected and purified. The libraries were sequenced on an Illumina HiSeq2000 using paired-end 100 bp reads. In the authors' own workflow: Raw data were processed with SOAPnuke, discarding reads with adapters, uncalled bases, mean Phred below 15, or no exact constant-primer or identifier match. COPE v1.2.5 was used to merge the high-quality paired reads, and each unique nucleotide sequence was defined as a clonotype. MiTCR v1.1 was used to align the clonotypes against IMGT TRBV, TRBD and TRBJ reference segments. Only V-J combinations with frequency above 0.0001, covering roughly 99% of repertoires, were analysed. A TCS score was defined as the ratio of F50 (clonal expansion) to E x V (chaos), with BLOSUM62-based TCRdist applied between CDR3 peptides within each V-J. Welch's t-statistics and random forest reduced roughly 500 V-J features to about 12, which were used in a naive Bayes classifier (R e1071). TCRdb cleaned the public reads at Q25 with fastp, built clones with MiXCR and kept in-frame beta chains. Rows with a matching CDR3 protein are joined into one entry that keeps the most common DNA and genes. The V and J calls and clone size come from TCRdb's table, not from the authors' own analysis. The sample data list 540,000 or so distinct CDR3 sequences, and approximately 14% of these were observed just once. Jointly, the top ten make up about 7% of the sample.

The data stem from a study of T cells in Graves' hyperthyroidism and ophthalmopathy (dated by TCRdb to 2018 to 2020). Study-wide context: Peripheral blood samples were taken at initial diagnosis, before any treatment was given. The paper reports TCR Vbeta CDR3 sequencing of over 130 peripheral blood samples: around 45 ophthalmopathy, over 70 hyperthyroidism and 17 progressor patients. Prospective prediction of ophthalmopathy was tested in an independent validation cohort consisting of some 19 hyperthyroidism patients and 15 to 17 patients who later progressed to ophthalmopathy. To identify TCR V-J signatures that set the groups apart, the researchers used a discovery cohort of 95 to 100 patients, made up of under 50 with Graves' ophthalmopathy and around 58 with stable Graves' hyperthyroidism. The study also compared thyroid tissue and blood T-cell repertoires from several Graves' hyperthyroidism patients. After blood sampling, hyperthyroidism patients were treated with methimazole at a starting dose of 30 mg daily, and ophthalmopathy patients were treated with high-dose intravenous methylprednisolone. For training and testing, the 80 to 100 patients in the discovery cohort were randomly divided in a 7:3 ratio.

Findings and caveats that apply to the study as a whole: Most expanded thyroid clonotypes (frequency above 0.001) were also detected in blood, suggesting blood repertoires may reflect thyroid immune responses. In cross-validation, a model built on a 13 V-J signature told ophthalmopathy apart from stable hyperthyroidism with 85% to 90% sensitivity and about 81% specificity, and in testing the same model reached 80%/75%. No statistical method was used to fix the sample size in advance, and group allocation was not hidden from the investigators. In validation, the model predicted progression to ophthalmopathy with roughly 66% sensitivity and approximately 78% specificity, a median of about 6 months before onset.

Material for sequencing was blood. The TCR comes from a woman in her 30s with Graves' hyperthyroidism.

The CDR3 here reads CATQPLAGAYNEQFF. The base sequence is TGTGCCACCCAGCCCCTAGCGGGAGCCTACAATGAGCAGTTCTTC. The rearrangement joined TRBV7-9 to TRBJ2-1, with 10 middle bases fitting TRBD2. Based on the germline V gene (reference sequence), the CDR1 and CDR2 sequences are SEHNR and FQNEAQ. The germline V end is reduced by 10 bases and the J end by 2 bases; junction bases left unmatched: 8. The CDR3, cysteine through phenylalanine, is 15 amino acids long. The kept DNA is CDR3 alone, 45 bases in frame from the first base.